This T cell receptor (beta chain) derives from a study of T cells after yellow fever vaccination. CDR1 is SGHRS and CDR2 is YFSETQ in the germline V gene. With V trimmed by 4 bases and J by 4 bases, 4 bases remained unmatched. The CDR3 consists of 16 residues. TCRdb independently ran MiXCR on the 5' RACE reads; one entry per CDR3 protein. The table shows around 500,000 distinct CDR3 sequences, with 21% occurring only once. This material consisted of PBMCs, taken more than 20 days after the first yellow fever vaccination. This receptor was taken from a man between 18 and 35 years old who received the YFV17D yellow fever vaccine. This chain connects TRBV5-1 to TRBJ2-1; 14 nucleotides match TRBD2. The CDR3 DNA sequence: TGCGCCAGCAGCCACGGACTAGCGGGGGGATACAATGAGCAGTTCTTC. Protein: CASSHGLAGGYNEQFF.